This TCR beta chain was recovered during a study of T cell responses to AZD1222 COVID-19 vaccine. Only in-frame clones appear in the TCRdb table, and some are missing; sequencing was by immunoSEQ multiplex PCR. The table shows some 170,000 clones, with about 87% occurring only once. The V gene's germline CDR1 is SGHTA and CDR2 FQGNSA. This CDR3 is built from 16 residues. The V and J ends lost 1 base and 5 bases, in that order; junction bases with no gene match: 6. The TCR originated in an adult who received the MenACWY meningococcal vaccine as a control. The chain couples TRBV7-2 to TRBJ2-7; 12 bases match TRBD1. The sequences come from peripheral blood, collected 28 days after the second dose of the MenACWY control vaccine. This CDR3 reads CASSLDRDRGLDEQYF. Here the CDR3 DNA reads TGTGCCAGCAGCTTAGATCGGGACAGGGGGCTCGACGAGCAGTACTTC. The whole variable domain, filled in from reference TRBV7-2 and TRBJ2-7, reads GAGVSQSPSNKVTEKGKDVELRCDPISGHTALYWYRQSLGQGLEFLIYFQGNSAPDKSGLPSDRFSAERTGGSVSTLTIQRTQQEDSAVYLCASSLDRDRGLDEQYFGPGTRLTVT.